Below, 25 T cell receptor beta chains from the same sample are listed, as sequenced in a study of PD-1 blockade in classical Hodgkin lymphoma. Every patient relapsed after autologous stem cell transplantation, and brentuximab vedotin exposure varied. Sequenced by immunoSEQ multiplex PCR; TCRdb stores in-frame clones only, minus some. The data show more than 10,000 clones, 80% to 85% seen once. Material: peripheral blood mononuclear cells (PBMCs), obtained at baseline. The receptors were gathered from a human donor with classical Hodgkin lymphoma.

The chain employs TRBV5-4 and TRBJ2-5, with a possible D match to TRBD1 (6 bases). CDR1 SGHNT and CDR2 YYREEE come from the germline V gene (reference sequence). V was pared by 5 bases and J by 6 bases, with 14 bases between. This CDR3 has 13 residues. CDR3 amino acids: CASSSTGRQTQYF. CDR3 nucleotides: TGTGCCAGCAGTTCTACAGGGAGACAGACCCAGTACTTC.

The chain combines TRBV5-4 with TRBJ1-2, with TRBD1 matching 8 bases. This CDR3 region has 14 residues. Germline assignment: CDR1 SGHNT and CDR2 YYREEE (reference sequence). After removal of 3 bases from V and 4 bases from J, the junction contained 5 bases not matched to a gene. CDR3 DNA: TGTGCCAGCAGCTACGGACAGGGTTCCTATGGCTACACCTTC. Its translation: CASSYGQGSYGYTF.

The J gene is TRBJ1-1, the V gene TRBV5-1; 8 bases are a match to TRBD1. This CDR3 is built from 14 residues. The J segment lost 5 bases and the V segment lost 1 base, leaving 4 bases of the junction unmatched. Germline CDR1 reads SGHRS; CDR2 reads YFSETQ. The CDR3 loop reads CASSLHRGVTEAFF. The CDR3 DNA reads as TGCGCCAGCAGCTTGCACAGGGGGGTAACTGAAGCTTTCTTT.

CDR3 sequence: CASSPLMSTEAFF. In nucleotides, the CDR3 is TGTGCCAGCAGCCCTTTAATGAGCACTGAAGCTTTCTTT. This chain links TRBV7-3 with TRBJ1-1, with unresolved D. Per the germline V gene, CDR1 is SGHTA and CDR2 is FQGTGA. The ends were cut back, 5 bases at V and 4 bases at J, with 11 bases in the middle. The CDR3 has 13 residues.

The CDR3 loop is CASSAQGGTEAFF. In DNA, the CDR3 is TGTGCCAGCAGTGCACAGGGGGGCACTGAAGCTTTCTTT. This chain joins TRBV6-1 and TRBJ1-1, with 8 positions matching TRBD1. The CDR3 loop spans 13 amino acids. The V gene's germline CDR1 is MNHNS and CDR2 SASEGT. J lost 4 bases, V lost 4 bases, and 2 bases had no gene match.

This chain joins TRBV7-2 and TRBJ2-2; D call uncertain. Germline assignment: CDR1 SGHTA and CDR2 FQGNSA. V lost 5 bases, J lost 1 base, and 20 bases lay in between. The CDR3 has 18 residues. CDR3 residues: CASSQTLQEIRNTGELFF. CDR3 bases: TGTGCCAGCAGCCAGACCCTCCAGGAGATACGGAACACCGGGGAGCTGTTTTTT. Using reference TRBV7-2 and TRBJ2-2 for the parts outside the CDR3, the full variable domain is GAGVSQSPSNKVTEKGKDVELRCDPISGHTALYWYRQSLGQGLEFLIYFQGNSAPDKSGLPSDRFSAERTGGSVSTLTIQRTQQEDSAVYLCASSQTLQEIRNTGELFFGEGSRLTVL.

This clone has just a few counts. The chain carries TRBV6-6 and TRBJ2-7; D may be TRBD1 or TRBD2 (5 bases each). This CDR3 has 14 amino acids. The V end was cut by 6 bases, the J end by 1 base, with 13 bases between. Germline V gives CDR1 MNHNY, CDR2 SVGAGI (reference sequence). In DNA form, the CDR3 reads TGTGCCAGCAGCCCTATGTGGGGGTCCTACGAGCAGTACTTC. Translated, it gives CASSPMWGSYEQYF.

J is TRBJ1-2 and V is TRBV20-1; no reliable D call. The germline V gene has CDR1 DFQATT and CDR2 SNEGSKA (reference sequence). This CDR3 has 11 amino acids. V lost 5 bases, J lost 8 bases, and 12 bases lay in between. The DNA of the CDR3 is TGCAGTGCTTCAAGCAGTGCGGGCTACACCTTC. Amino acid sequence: CSASSSAGYTF.

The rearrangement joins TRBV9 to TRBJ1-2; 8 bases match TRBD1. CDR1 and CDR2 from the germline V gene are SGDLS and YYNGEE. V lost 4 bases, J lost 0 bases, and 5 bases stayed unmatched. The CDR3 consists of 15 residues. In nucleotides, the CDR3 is TGTGCCAGCAGCCCCGGACAGGGTACTAACTATGGCTACACCTTC. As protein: CASSPGQGTNYGYTF.

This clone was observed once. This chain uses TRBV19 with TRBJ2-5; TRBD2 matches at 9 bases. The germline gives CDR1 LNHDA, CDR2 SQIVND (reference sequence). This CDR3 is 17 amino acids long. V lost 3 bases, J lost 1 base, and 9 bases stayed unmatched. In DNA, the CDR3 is TGTGCCAGTAGTATTCTCCTAGCGGGGTCCCTCCAAGAGACCCAGTACTTC. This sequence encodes CASSILLAGSLQETQYF.

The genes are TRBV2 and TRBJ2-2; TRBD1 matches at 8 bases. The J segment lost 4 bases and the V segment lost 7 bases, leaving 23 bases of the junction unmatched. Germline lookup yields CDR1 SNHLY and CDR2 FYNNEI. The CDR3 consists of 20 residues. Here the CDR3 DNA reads TGTGCCAGCACTACCGGGACAGGCCTCCGCCGGCTCCTGGGCACCGGGGAGCTGTTTTTT. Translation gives CASTTGTGLRRLLGTGELFF.

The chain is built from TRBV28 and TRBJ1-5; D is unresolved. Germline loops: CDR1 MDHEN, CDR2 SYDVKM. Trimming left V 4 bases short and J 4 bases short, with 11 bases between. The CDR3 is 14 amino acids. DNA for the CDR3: TGTGCCAGCAGTTCCATGGGTGGGAATCAGCCCCAGCATTTT. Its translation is CASSSMGGNQPQHF.

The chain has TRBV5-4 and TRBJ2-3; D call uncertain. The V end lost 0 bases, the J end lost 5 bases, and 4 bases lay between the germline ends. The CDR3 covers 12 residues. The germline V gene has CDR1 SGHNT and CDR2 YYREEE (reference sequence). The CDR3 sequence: CASSLAGDTQYF. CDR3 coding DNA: TGTGCCAGCAGCTTGGCAGGAGATACGCAGTATTTT.

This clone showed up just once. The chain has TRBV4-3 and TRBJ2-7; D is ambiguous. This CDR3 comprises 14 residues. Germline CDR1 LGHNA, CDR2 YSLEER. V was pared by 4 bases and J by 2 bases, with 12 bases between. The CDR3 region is CASSLSPNTYEQYF. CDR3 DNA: TGCGCCAGCAGCCTGAGCCCCAACACCTACGAGCAGTACTTC.

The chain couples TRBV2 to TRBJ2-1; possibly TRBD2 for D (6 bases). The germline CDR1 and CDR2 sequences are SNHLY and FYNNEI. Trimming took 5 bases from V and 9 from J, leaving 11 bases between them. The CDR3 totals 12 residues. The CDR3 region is CASSSQGGEQFF. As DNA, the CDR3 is TGTGCCAGCAGTTCTCAGGGAGGTGAGCAGTTCTTC.

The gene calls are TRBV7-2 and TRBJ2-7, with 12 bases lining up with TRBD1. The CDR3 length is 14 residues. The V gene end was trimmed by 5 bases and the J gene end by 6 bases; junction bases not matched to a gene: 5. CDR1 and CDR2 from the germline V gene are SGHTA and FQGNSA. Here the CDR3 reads CASSPRDRGREQYF. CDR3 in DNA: TGTGCCAGCAGCCCCCGGGACAGGGGGCGCGAGCAGTACTTC.

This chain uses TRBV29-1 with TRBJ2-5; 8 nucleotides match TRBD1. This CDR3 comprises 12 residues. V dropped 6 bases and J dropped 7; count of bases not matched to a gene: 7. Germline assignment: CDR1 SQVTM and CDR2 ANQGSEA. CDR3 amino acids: CSVAGQGATQYF. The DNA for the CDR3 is TGCAGCGTCGCCGGCCAGGGGGCGACCCAGTACTTC.

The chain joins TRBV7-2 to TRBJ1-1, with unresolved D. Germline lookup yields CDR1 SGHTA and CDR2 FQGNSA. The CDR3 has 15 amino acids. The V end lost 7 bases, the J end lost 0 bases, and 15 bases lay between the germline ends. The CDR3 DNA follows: TGTGCCAGCACCTACCGGAGTGGGGTGAACACTGAAGCTTTCTTT. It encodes CASTYRSGVNTEAFF.

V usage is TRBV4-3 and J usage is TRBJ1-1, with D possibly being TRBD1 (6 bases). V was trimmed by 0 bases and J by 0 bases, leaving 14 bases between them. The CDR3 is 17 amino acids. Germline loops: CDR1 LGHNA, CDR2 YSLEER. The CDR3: CASSQDGQRTMNTEAFF. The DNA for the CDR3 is TGCGCCAGCAGCCAAGATGGACAGCGAACCATGAACACTGAAGCTTTCTTT.

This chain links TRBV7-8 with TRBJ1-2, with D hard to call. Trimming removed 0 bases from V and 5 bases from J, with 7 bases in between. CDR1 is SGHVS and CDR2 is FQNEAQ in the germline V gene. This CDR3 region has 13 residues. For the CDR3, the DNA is TGTGCCAGCAGCTTAGCGGTGGGGTATGGCTACACCTTC. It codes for CASSLAVGYGYTF. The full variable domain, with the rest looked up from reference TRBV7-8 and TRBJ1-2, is GAGVSQSPRYKVAKRGQDVALRCDPISGHVSLFWYQQALGQGPEFLTYFQNEAQLDKSGLPSDRFFAERPEGSVSTLKIQRTQQEDSAVYLCASSLAVGYGYTFGSGTRLTVV.

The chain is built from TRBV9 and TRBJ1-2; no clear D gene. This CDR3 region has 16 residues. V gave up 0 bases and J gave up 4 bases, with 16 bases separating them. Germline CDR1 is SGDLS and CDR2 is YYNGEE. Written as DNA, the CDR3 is TGTGCCAGCAGCGTAGAGGCCAGGAGGCCTATCTATGGCTACACCTTC. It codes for CASSVEARRPIYGYTF.

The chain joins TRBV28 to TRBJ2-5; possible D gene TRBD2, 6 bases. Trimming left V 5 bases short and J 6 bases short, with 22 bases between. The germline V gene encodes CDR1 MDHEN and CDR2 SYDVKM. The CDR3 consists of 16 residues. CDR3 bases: TGTGCCAGCAGTCCGCGGCGCGGGGCCCTTCTCAAGACCCAGTACTTC. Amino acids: CASSPRRGALLKTQYF.

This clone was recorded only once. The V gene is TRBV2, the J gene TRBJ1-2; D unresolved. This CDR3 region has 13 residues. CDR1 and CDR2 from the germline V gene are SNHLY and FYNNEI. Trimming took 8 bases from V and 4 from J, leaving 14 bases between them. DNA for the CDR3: TGTGCCAGCTACCAGGTTTCTTCCTATGGCTACACCTTC. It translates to CASYQVSSYGYTF.

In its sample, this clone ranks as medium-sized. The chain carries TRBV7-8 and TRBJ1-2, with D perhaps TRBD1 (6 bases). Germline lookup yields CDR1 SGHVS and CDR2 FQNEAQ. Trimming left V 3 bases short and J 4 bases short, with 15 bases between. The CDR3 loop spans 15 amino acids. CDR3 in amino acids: CASSFLGGAPYGYTF. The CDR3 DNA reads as TGTGCCAGCAGCTTCTTAGGGGGGGCACCCTATGGCTACACCTTC.

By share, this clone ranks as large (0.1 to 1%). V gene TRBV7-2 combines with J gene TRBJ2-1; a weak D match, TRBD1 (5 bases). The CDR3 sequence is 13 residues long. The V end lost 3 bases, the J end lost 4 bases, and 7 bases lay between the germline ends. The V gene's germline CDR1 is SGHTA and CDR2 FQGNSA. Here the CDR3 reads CASSFGQYNEQFF. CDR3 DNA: TGTGCCAGCAGCTTCGGACAATACAATGAGCAGTTCTTC.